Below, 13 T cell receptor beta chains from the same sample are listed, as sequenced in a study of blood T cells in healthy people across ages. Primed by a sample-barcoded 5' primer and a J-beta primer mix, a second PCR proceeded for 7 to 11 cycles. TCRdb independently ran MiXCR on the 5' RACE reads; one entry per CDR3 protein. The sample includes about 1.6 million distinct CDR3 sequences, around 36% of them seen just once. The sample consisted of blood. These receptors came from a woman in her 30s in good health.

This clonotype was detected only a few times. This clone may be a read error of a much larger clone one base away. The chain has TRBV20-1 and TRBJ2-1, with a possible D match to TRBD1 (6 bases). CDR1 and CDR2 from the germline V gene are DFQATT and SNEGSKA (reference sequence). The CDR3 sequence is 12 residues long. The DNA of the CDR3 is TGCAGTGCAAGGACGGGACACAATGGGCAGTTCTTC. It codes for CSARTGHNGQFF.

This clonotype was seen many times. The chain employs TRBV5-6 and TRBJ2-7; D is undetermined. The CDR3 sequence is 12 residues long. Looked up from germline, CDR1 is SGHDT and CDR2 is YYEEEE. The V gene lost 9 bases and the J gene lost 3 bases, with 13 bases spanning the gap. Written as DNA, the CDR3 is TGTGCCAACAAGACGGTATACTACGAGCAGTACTTC. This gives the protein CANKTVYYEQYF.

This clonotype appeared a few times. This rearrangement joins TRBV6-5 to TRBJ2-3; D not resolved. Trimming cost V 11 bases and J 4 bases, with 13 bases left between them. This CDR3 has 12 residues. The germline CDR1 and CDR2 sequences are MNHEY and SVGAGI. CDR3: CAAGPFPDTQYF. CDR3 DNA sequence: TGTGCCGCCGGGCCATTCCCAGATACGCAGTATTTT.

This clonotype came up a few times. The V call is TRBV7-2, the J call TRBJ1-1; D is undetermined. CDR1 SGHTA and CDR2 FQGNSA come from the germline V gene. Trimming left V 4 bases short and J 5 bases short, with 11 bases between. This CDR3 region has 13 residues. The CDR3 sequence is CASSWRVGTEAFF. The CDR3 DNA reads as TGTGCCAGCAGCTGGAGGGTTGGGACTGAAGCTTTCTTT.

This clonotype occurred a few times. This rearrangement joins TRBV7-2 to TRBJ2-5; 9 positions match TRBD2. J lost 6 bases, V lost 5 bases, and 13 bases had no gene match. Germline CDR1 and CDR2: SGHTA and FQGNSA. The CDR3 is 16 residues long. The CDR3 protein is CASSPPLAGLGKTQYF. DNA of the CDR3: TGTGCCAGCAGCCCCCCCCTAGCGGGGCTGGGGAAGACCCAGTACTTC.

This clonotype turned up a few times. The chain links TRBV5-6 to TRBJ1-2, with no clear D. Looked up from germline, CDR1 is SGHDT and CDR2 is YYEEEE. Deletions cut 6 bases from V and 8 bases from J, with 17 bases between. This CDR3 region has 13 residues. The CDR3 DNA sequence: TGTGCCAGCAACGCCTGGCCCAAAGGAGGCTACACCTTC. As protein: CASNAWPKGGYTF.

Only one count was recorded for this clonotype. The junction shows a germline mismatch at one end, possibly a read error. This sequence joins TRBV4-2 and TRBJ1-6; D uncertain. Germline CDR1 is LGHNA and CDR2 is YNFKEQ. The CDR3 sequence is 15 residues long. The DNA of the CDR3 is TGTGCCAGCAGCCAAGATCATCTGGACGGGTCACCCCACCACTTT. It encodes CASSQDHLDGSPHHF.

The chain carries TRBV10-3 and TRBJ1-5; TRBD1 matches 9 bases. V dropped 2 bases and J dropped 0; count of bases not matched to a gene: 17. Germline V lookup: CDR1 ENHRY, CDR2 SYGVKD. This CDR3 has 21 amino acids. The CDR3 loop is CAISELLGDREGGDSNQPQHF. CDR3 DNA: TGTGCCATCAGTGAGCTCCTTGGGGACAGGGAAGGGGGAGATAGCAATCAGCCCCAGCATTTT.

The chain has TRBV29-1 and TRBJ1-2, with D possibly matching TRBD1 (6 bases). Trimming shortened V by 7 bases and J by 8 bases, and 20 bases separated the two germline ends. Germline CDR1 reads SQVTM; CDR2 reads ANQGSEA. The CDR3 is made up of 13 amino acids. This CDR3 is CSARQDLSRGYTF. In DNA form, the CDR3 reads TGCAGCGCCCGACAGGACCTCTCTAGGGGCTACACCTTC.

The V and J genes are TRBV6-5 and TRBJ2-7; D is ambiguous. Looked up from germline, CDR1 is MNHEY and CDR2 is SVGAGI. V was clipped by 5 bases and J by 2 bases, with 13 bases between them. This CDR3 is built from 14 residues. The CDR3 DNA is TGTGCCAGCAGTACGCGGCGGACGGCCTACGAGCAGTACTTC. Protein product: CASSTRRTAYEQYF.

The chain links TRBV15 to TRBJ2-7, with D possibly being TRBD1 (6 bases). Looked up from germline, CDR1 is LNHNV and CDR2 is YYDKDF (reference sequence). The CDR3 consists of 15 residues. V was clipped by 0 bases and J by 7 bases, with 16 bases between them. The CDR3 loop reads CATSRDPAGVWEQYF. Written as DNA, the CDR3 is TGTGCCACCAGCAGAGATCCGGCAGGGGTTTGGGAGCAGTACTTC. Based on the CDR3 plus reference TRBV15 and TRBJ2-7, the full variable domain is DAMVIQNPRYQVTQFGKPVTLSCSQTLNHNVMYWYQQKSSQAPKLLFHYYDKDFNNEADTPDNFQSRRPNTSFCFLDIRSPGLGDTAMYLCATSRDPAGVWEQYFGPGTRLTVT.

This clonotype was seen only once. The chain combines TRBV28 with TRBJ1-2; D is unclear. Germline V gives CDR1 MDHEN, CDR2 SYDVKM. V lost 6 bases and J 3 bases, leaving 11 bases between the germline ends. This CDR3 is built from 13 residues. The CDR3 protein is CASRLSEYYGYTF. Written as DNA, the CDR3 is TGTGCCAGCAGATTGTCGGAGTACTATGGCTACACCTTC.

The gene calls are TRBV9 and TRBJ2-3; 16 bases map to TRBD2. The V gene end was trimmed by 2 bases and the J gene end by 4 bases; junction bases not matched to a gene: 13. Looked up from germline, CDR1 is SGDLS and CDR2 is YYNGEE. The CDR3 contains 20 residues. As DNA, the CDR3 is TGTGCCAGCAGCGTGGGTTGGACAGGGACTAGCGGGGGGGCAGCAGATACGCAGTATTTT. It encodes CASSVGWTGTSGGAADTQYF.